A selection of T cell receptor beta chains follows, all from one sample in a study of T cell responses to AZD1222 COVID-19 vaccine. The assay was immunoSEQ multiplex PCR, and TCRdb's table has in-frame clones only and misses some. This table has roughly 150,000 clones, roughly 92% appearing once. The sequencing here drew on peripheral blood, taken on day 0 of AZD1222 vaccination. Source of these receptors: an adult in good health. The CDR3 runs from the conserved cysteine through the conserved F or W. D genes are given only for firm matches. The size field is filled for only some rows; it gives once, few, many or a size class.

D gene,V gene,clone size,J gene,CDR3 DNA,CDR3 protein
TRBD1,TRBV5-5,.,TRBJ1-2,TGTGCCAGCAGCGAAGGACAGGGGGCCTTTTCTAACTATGGCTACACCTTC,CASSEGQGAFSNYGYTF
.,TRBV18,.,TRBJ1-4,TGTGCCAGCTCAATTGGAAGGGGTGAAAAACTGTTTTTT,CASSIGRGEKLFF
.,TRBV28,.,TRBJ1-1,TGTGCCAGCAGGTCCGATTTTGAAGCTTTCTTT,CASRSDFEAFF
.,TRBV5-6,.,TRBJ1-3,TGTGCCAGCAGCTTGTGGTCTTGGGGAGTATCTGGAAACACCATATATTTT,CASSLWSWGVSGNTIYF
.,TRBV6-5,.,TRBJ2-7,TGTGCCAGCAGGCCGACAGGCCGAAGCTCCTACGAGCAGTACTTC,CASRPTGRSSYEQYF
.,TRBV6-5,.,TRBJ1-6,TGTGCCAGCAGTTACAAGTGGGGGCCCCTCCACTTT,CASSYKWGPLHF
.,TRBV19,.,TRBJ1-1,TGTGCCAGTAGTCCCCCTCGACTCTATGAGAACACTGAAGCTTTCTTT,CASSPPRLYENTEAFF
TRBD1,TRBV7-8,.,TRBJ2-5,TGTGCCAGCACCCGACGGGGACAGCGCCAAGAGACCCAGTACTTC,CASTRRGQRQETQYF
.,TRBV3-1/TRBV3-2,.,TRBJ2-1,TGTGCCAGCAGCCCCACGAGTATAAAAACCCTAGGGAAACACAATGAGCAGTTCTTC,CASSPTSIKTLGKHNEQFF
.,TRBV9,once,TRBJ1-4,TGTGCCAGCAGCGCCGGAGCCTCAACTAATGAAAAACTGTTTTTT,CASSAGASTNEKLFF
.,TRBV25-1,.,TRBJ1-6,TGTGCCAGCACTTCGGGGTCCACCTCACCCCTCCACTTT,CASTSGSTSPLHF
.,TRBV27,.,TRBJ1-6,TGTGCCAGCAGTTTACCGGGGGGCGCCCCCCTCCACTTT,CASSLPGGAPLHF
.,TRBV2,once,TRBJ1-6,TGTGCCAGCAGTAGAGAACAGCGTTCCTATAATTCACCCCTCCACTTT,CASSREQRSYNSPLHF
.,TRBV29-1,.,TRBJ2-2,TGCAGCGTATATAGGGTCGGGGAGCTGTTTTTT,CSVYRVGELFF
.,TRBV29-1,.,TRBJ1-2,TGCAGCGTCTCGCTTGACTATGGCTACACCTTC,CSVSLDYGYTF
TRBD2,TRBV27,.,TRBJ2-5,TGTGCCAGCAGTCCAAGACTAGCGGCTCTCCAAGAGACCCAGTACTTC,CASSPRLAALQETQYF
.,TRBV7-9,.,TRBJ1-6,TGTGCCAGCCTAGAGGGGGGCAACTATTCACCCCTCCACTTT,CASLEGGNYSPLHF
.,TRBV6-6,.,TRBJ1-5,TGTGCCAGCATGCGTATTGGCAGGCAACTTGAGCCCCAGCATTTT,CASMRIGRQLEPQHF
TRBD2,TRBV5-1,.,TRBJ2-1,TGCGCCAGCAGTTGGACTAGCGGGGCTTACAATGAGCAGTTCTTC,CASSWTSGAYNEQFF
.,TRBV20-1,.,TRBJ1-2,TGCGGTACCACGGGGAACTATGGCTACACCTTC,CGTTGNYGYTF
TRBD2,TRBV3-1/TRBV3-2,.,TRBJ2-7,TGTGCCAGCACCAAGTATTACGGGGGGACCTACGAGCAGTACTTC,CASTKYYGGTYEQYF
TRBD2,TRBV6-5,.,TRBJ2-1,TGTGCCAGCAGTTACGGTCGGGGGGGCCACAATGAGCAGTTCTTC,CASSYGRGGHNEQFF
.,TRBV5-6,.,TRBJ1-2,TGTGCCAGCAGCTTGGACGTCGGACGGATTAACTATGGCTACACCTTC,CASSLDVGRINYGYTF
.,TRBV28,.,TRBJ1-2,TGTGCCAGCAGTTTCGGCAGAGATTATGGCTACACCTTC,CASSFGRDYGYTF
.,TRBV7-9,.,TRBJ2-7,TGTGCCAGCAGCTTACAGGGCCACGAGCAGTACTTC,CASSLQGHEQYF
.,TRBV5-1,.,TRBJ2-5,TGCGCCAGCAGGGACAGTCCGGGGGTAGAGACCCAGTACTTC,CASRDSPGVETQYF
.,TRBV24-1,.,TRBJ2-3,TGTGCCACCAGTTTGACCGGGGGCACAGATACGCAGTATTTT,CATSLTGGTDTQYF